This T cell receptor (beta chain) was identified in a study of blood T cell repertoires in COVID-19 (dated by TCRdb to the early 2020s). As for the study more broadly: Samples covering the acute and convalescent phases of COVID-19 were provided by collaborators in the United States, Italy and Spain. Deeply sampled blood TCRbeta repertoires from subjects exposed to, actively infected with, or recovered from COVID-19 were included in the dataset. The material from the prospective study consisted of cDNA or gDNA derived from T cells, B-cell-depleted T cells, or PBMCs. The repertoires were released in a freely available public database intended as a resource for research on the immune response to SARS-CoV-2. Where available, HLA class I and class II types were taken from metadata supplied by the sample provider and were not determined by assay-based typing. Nearly every sample came with metadata listing a de-identified subject ID, COVID-19 status, age in years and sex. Samples were obtained from the ongoing ImmuneRACE study (first 160 participants) and from some 1,300 subjects provided by 6 global collaborators.

Collaborating institutions collected whole blood in K2EDTA tubes following their own protocols. For TCRbeta analysis, collaborator samples were shipped as frozen whole blood, as isolated PBMCs, or as DNA extracted from either sample type. Looking up the germline V gene (reference sequence) yields CDR1 DFQATT and CDR2 SNEGSKA. Including the terminal cysteine and phenylalanine, the CDR3 comprises 12 residues. The only DNA kept is the CDR3, 36 bases in frame from the first base. The V and J ends are trimmed by 3 bases and 1 base, leaving 6 bases between them. Only a few counts were recorded for this clone. There is no known antigen for this receptor. There are no base qualities to consult, and no much larger clone falls within one base. TCRbeta CDR3 regions were amplified from genomic DNA using the immunoSEQ Assay, a bias-controlled multiplex PCR. Turning to the authors' computational methods: The number of nucleated cells in each sample was estimated by amplification of reference gene primers within the assay. To quantify the absolute abundance of each unique TCRbeta CDR3 rearrangement, sequence reads were collapsed and filtered. For each sample, productive Simpson clonality was calculated as the square root of Simpson's diversity index across productive rearrangements. The table comes from immuneACCESS by way of TCRdb, which keeps in-frame sequences with V and J called. Part of the clones is missing from these tables; in studies checked, under half for an unresolved V gene and the rest for unknown reasons. The DNA was the basis for D and trimming; V, J and clone size are from that table. In all, the sample holds about 250,000 clones, and more than 65% of those were seen once. The ten largest clones capture around 4.4% of the sample.

Here is what the overall study found, with its caveats: How much clinical and demographic metadata was included differed by source and by participant, and the metadata was provided uncurated.

The receptor comes from a man in his fifties with active or convalescent COVID-19. Sequencing input: peripheral blood. Rearrangement joined TRBV20-1 to TRBJ1-2; the D segment cannot be called with confidence. The CDR3 reads CSASSVNYGYTF. The base sequence is TGCAGTGCTAGTTCCGTTAACTATGGCTACACCTTC.